This TCR beta chain derives from a study of blood T cell repertoires in COVID-19. About the research overall: Samples came from the United States, Italy and Spain, spanning acute and convalescent COVID-19. From T cells, B-cell-depleted T cells, or PBMCs came the material, which was cDNA or gDNA.

Trimming at V came to 6 bases and at J to 7 bases, leaving 6 bases not matched to a gene. From germline, CDR1 is SNHLY and CDR2 FYNNEI. This CDR3 is 13 amino acids long. Original methodology: Amplified reference gene primers provided the basis for estimating nucleated cell counts. Profiled with immunoSEQ multiplex PCR; TCRdb holds only in-frame clones, not every one. V, J and clone size are those of that table, while D and trimming were read from the DNA. The table records 60,000 or so clones, approximately 90% of them present only once. The source material was peripheral blood. The sequence was obtained from a human donor with active COVID-19. The donor label of this sample is uncertain. The chain couples TRBV2 to TRBJ1-2, with 9 bases matching TRBD1. The CDR3 nucleotides read TGTGCCAGCAGCCCCGGGACAGGGAGTGGCTACACCTTC. It is translated as CASSPGTGSGYTF.